One sample yielded the 4 T cell receptor beta chains listed below, sequenced in a study of human versus mouse CDR3 diversity and MHC coevolution (TCRdb year 2017). Receptors were amplified or captured by the immunoSEQ multiplex PCR assay. The immuneACCESS repertoire file appears here via TCRdb, limited to in-frame rearrangements. These files lack a portion of the clones; in checked studies, under half of the deficit traces to unresolved V genes, and the cause of the others is not known. A total of tens of thousands of clones appear in this sample, roughly 93% of them only once. Around 1.3% of the sample lies in the top ten. Sequencing was done on a sample of naive CD4+ T cells from blood. The cell subset or site label, as the study defines it: CD45RO-negative CD62L-positive naive CD4 T cells. The receptor source for this set is a person aged 25-75 years in good health.

The chain has TRBV28 and TRBJ2-4, with 8 bases matching TRBD1. Per germline, CDR1 MDHEN and CDR2 SYDVKM. The CDR3 contains 13 residues. With V trimmed by 7 bases and J by 9 bases, 8 bases remained unmatched. CDR3 nucleotides: TGTGCCAGCACCCCGGACAGGGAAGGCATTCAGTACTTC. This gives the protein CASTPDREGIQYF.

This chain connects TRBV11-3 to TRBJ2-1; D remains unclear. Germline V CDR1 and CDR2: SGHNT, YENEEA. V was shortened by 1 base and J by 9 bases, with 10 bases between the two germline ends. There are 13 residues in the CDR3. CDR3 bases: TGTGCCAGCAGCTTAGGCCCGGGTGGTGAGCAGTTCTTC. Amino acids: CASSLGPGGEQFF.

The J gene is TRBJ1-4, the V gene TRBV19, with D unclear. The CDR3 runs to 13 residues. The germline V and J ends were trimmed by 5 bases and 3 bases, with 7 bases remaining between them. CDR1 is LNHDA, CDR2 SQIVND, per germline (reference sequence). The CDR3 sequence is CASSWQANEKLFF. The CDR3, as DNA: TGTGCCAGTAGTTGGCAGGCTAATGAAAAACTGTTTTTT.

V gene TRBV11-2 combines with J gene TRBJ2-3, with D perhaps TRBD1 (7 bases). This CDR3 is 17 amino acids long. V was cut by 5 bases and J by 0 bases, with 18 bases left in between. CDR1 is SGHAT, CDR2 FQNNGV, per germline. CDR3 in DNA: TGTGCCAGCAGCCCTCAGGGGGGCAGTTCGAGCACAGATACGCAGTATTTT. Translation: CASSPQGGSSSTDTQYF.